Following are 6 T cell receptor beta chains from one sample sequenced in a study of cytomegalovirus exposure and HLA in healthy donors. PCR amplification relied on 60 Vbeta primers (plus 13 Jbeta primers). Clones were read by immunoSEQ multiplex PCR, and TCRdb kept only the in-frame ones, dropping some. The table records approximately 290,000 clones, over 70% of them present only once. The specimen sequenced was PBMCs. These receptors all come from a girl aged 2-15 years in good health and CMV-seronegative.

This rearrangement joins TRBV7-9 to TRBJ2-1, with 10 bases identical to TRBD2. The CDR3 runs 16 residues. Losses at the gene ends were 2 bases for V and 9 bases for J; bases not matched to a gene: 10. Germline V gives CDR1 SEHNR, CDR2 FQNEAQ (reference sequence). The DNA of the CDR3 is TGTGCCAGCAGCTTACCTAGGACTAGCGGTGTGAGTGAGCAGTTCTTC. Amino acids: CASSLPRTSGVSEQFF. The full variable domain, in which reference TRBV7-9 and TRBJ2-1 provide the parts outside the CDR3, is DTGVSQNPRHKITKRGQNVTFRCDPISEHNRLYWYRQTLGQGPEFLTYFQNEAQLEKSRLLSDRFSAERPKGSFSTLEIQRTEQGDSAMYLCASSLPRTSGVSEQFFGPGTRLTVL.

The chain employs TRBV6-5 and TRBJ1-2, with a possible D match to TRBD1 (6 bases). Germline V CDR1 and CDR2: MNHEY, SVGAGI. The CDR3 is 14 residues long. Trimming removed 5 bases from V and 8 bases from J, with 18 bases in between. CDR3 DNA sequence: TGTGCCAGCAGTGATAACAGGGCGACCCTGGGCTACACCTTC. The encoded protein is CASSDNRATLGYTF.

This chain joins TRBV28 and TRBJ2-7; 10 positions agree with TRBD1. The germline CDR1 and CDR2 sequences are MDHEN and SYDVKM. Unmatched junction bases numbered 7, after V lost 8 bases and J lost 6 bases. This CDR3 comprises 13 residues. CDR3 region: CASSLRQGAEQYF. The CDR3 nucleotides read TGTGCCAGCTCCTTGCGACAGGGGGCCGAGCAGTACTTC.

The V and J genes are TRBV29-1 and TRBJ2-3; 8 bases fit TRBD2. J lost 3 bases, V lost 5 bases, and 7 bases had no gene match. This CDR3 contains 14 residues. Germline CDR1 reads SQVTM; CDR2 reads ANQGSEA. CDR3 in amino acids: CSVISGSGTDTQYF. CDR3 nucleotides: TGCAGCGTTATCAGCGGGAGTGGGACAGATACGCAGTATTTT.

The table lists this clone with a few counts. The chain combines TRBV5-6 with TRBJ2-7, with D perhaps matching TRBD1 (6 bases). The germline V and J ends were trimmed by 0 bases and 4 bases, with 11 bases remaining between them. The CDR3 runs to 14 residues. Germline assignment: CDR1 SGHDT and CDR2 YYEEEE. The CDR3 nucleotides are TGTGCCAGCAGCTTGGGGCAGGGGCCATACGAGCAGTACTTC. Translation gives CASSLGQGPYEQYF.

This chain connects TRBV5-1 to TRBJ1-2; 7 bases agree with TRBD1. Germline V CDR1 and CDR2: SGHRS, YFSETQ. With V trimmed by 4 bases and J by 3 bases, 15 bases remained unmatched. The CDR3 sequence is 17 residues long. CDR3 DNA: TGCGCCAGCAGCCCCCCTCCCGGAGACAGGGCCGACTATGGCTACACCTTC. Its translation: CASSPPPGDRADYGYTF.